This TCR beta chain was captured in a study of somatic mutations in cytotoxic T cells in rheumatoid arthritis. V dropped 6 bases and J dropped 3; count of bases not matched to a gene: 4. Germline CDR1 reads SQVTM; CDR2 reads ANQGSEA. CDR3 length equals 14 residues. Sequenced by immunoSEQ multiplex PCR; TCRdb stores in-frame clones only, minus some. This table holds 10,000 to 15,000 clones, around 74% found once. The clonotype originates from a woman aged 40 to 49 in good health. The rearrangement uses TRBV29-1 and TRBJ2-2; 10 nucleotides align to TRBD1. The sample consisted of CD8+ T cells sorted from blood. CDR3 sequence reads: CSVDRGEDTGELFF. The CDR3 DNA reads TGCAGCGTGGACAGGGGGGAGGACACCGGGGAGCTGTTTTTT.